This entry is about one TCR beta chain. Its antigen is not known. This entry belongs to a study of T cell responses to AZD1222 COVID-19 vaccine. Background on the study: Pooled in the analysis were second doses at about 4 or about 12 weeks. Overall study findings and caveats: In a largely white British group with more females than males, clonal diversity was possibly underestimated. CD4 TCRs associated with vaccination spanned spike, dominating at 160-218 and 743-854.

V was clipped by 3 bases and J by 5 bases, with 17 bases between them. The CDR3 runs 15 residues. Germline CDR1 MGHDK, CDR2 SYGVNS. Profiling relied on immunoSEQ multiplex PCR, and the TCRdb table lists in-frame clones only, not all of them. The sample holds around 99,000 clones, about nine tenths seen once. The source is an adult in good health. Material: peripheral blood, obtained on day 0 of AZD1222 vaccination. The chain has TRBV25-1 and TRBJ2-7, with no clear D. The CDR3 DNA is TGTGCCAGCAGTGATCCCGGTCCATCTAGAGACGAGCAGTACTTC. Translation: CASSDPGPSRDEQYF.